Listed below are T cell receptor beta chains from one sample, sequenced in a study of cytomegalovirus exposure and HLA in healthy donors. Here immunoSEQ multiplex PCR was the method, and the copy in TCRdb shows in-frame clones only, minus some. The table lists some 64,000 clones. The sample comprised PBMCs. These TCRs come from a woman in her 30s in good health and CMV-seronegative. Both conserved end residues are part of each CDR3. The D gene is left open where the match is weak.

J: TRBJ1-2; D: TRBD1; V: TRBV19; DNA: TGTGCCAGTAGCGCCCGCGGGACAGGGACTTACTACACCTTC; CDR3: CASSARGTGTYYTF
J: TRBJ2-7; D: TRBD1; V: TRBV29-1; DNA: TGCAGCGTATACAGGGGAAACGAGCAGTACTTC; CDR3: CSVYRGNEQYF
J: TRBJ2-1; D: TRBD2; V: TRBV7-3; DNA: TGTGCCAGCAGCTCCGTGAGGGAGGGTGAGCAGTTCTTC; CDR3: CASSSVREGEQFF
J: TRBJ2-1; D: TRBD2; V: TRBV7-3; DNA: TGTGCCAGCAGCTTACAGCCTAGCGGTAGCTCCTACAATGAGCAGTTCTTC; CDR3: CASSLQPSGSSYNEQFF
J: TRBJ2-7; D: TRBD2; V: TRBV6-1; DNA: TGTGCCAGCAGTGAATTAAGCGGGGATTCCTACGAGCAGTACTTC; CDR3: CASSELSGDSYEQYF
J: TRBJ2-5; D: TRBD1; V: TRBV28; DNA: TGTGCCAGCAGTCTTAGCGCGGGACAGGGGGTAGAGACCCAGTACTTC; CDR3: CASSLSAGQGVETQYF
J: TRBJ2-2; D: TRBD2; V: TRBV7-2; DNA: TGTGCCAGCATCCCGGGGGGGCAGGTCACCGGGGAGCTGTTTTTT; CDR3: CASIPGGQVTGELFF
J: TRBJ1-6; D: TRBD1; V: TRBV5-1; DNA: TGCGCCAGCAGCTTGGAGACAGGGGGTAATAATTCACCCCTCCACTTT; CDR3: CASSLETGGNNSPLHF
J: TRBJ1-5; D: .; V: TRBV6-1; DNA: TGTGCCAGCAGTGAAACGGGGGATCAGCCCCAGCATTTT; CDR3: CASSETGDQPQHF
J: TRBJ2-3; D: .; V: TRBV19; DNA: TGTGCCAGTACGAACGGTCCAGGAGATACGCAGTATTTT; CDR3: CASTNGPGDTQYF
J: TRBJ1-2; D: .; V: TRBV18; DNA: TGTGCCAGCTCACCATCAGGGACACCACAGGGTAATGGCTACACCTTC; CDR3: CASSPSGTPQGNGYTF
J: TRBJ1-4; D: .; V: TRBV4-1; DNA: TGCGCCAGCAGCCAAGATCGGCTAGGGGGTAGGAATGAAAAACTGTTTTTT; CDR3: CASSQDRLGGRNEKLFF
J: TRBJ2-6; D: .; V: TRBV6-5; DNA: TGTGCCAGCAGTTTAGGACTGTTCTCTGGGGCCAACGTCCTGACTTTC; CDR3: CASSLGLFSGANVLTF
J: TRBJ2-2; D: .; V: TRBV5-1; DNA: TGCGCCAGCAGCCCCCCGGAACGCGGGAACACCGGGGAGCTGTTTTTT; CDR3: CASSPPERGNTGELFF
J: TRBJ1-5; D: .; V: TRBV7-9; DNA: TGTGCCAGCAGCTTTGGGGCCAACAATCAGCCCCAGCATTTT; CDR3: CASSFGANNQPQHF
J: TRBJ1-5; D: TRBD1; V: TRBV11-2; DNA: TGTGCCAGCAGCACGGACAGGGAACAGCCCCAGCATTTT; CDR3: CASSTDREQPQHF
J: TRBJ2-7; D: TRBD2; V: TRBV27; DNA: TGTGCCAGCAGTCGCGGGACTAGCGTTTACGAGCAGTACTTC; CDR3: CASSRGTSVYEQYF
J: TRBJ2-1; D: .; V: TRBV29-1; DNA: TGCAGCGTTGAATCGAGAAGTTTGTCCTACAATGAGCAGTTCTTC; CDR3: CSVESRSLSYNEQFF
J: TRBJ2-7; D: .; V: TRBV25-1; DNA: TGTGCCAGCAGTGAATTTGGCAGGACCTACGAGCAGTACTTC; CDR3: CASSEFGRTYEQYF
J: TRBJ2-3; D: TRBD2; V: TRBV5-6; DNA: TGTGCCAGCAGCTTGGTGGGTAGCGGGAGGGCCGACACAGATACGCAGTATTTT; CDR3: CASSLVGSGRADTDTQYF